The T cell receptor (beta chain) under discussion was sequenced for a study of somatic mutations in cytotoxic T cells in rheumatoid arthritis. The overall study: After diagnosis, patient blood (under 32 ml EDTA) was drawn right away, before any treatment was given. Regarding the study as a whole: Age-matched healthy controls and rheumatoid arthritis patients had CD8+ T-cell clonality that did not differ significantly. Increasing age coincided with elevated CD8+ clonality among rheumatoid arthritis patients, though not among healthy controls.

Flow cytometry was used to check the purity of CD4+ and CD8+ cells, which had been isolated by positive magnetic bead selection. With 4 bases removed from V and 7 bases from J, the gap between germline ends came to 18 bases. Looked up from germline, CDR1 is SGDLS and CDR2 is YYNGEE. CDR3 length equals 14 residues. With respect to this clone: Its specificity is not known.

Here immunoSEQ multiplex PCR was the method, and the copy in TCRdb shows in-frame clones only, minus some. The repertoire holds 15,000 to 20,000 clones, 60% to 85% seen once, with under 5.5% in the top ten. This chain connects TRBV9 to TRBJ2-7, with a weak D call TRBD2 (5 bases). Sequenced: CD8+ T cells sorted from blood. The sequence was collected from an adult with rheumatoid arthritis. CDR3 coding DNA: TGTGCCAGCAGCCCCGACGGGTTTCCGGGGGAGCAGTACTTC. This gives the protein CASSPDGFPGEQYF.